Listed below are T cell receptor beta chains from one sample, sequenced in a study of cytomegalovirus exposure and HLA in healthy donors. The data were produced by immunoSEQ multiplex PCR, yet TCRdb's version contains in-frame clones alone and is incomplete. The sample has about 130,000 clones; about two thirds are singletons. Sequenced: PBMCs. The receptors stem from a human donor in good health. Both conserved end residues are trimmed from each CDR3. The D gene is left open where the match is weak. Clone size is shown for a subset of rows, as once, few, many or a class of expanded clone.

j_call cdr3_length v_call clone_size d_call cdr3_aa
TRBJ2-1 14 TRBV7-2 once TRBD2 ASSRPGTSARRQQF
TRBJ1-2 11 TRBV30 . . AWSATSDIGYT
TRBJ1-1 13 TRBV6-5 . . ASIASLGGGTEAF
TRBJ2-7 14 TRBV4-2 few . ASSQDRQNPSYEQY
TRBJ2-7 12 TRBV7-9 few . ASSLGVGVSEQY
TRBJ1-3 12 TRBV7-9 . . ASSFGLSQDTIY
TRBJ2-1 9 TRBV28 . . ASSWGDEQF
TRBJ2-5 12 TRBV9 . . ASSVGAGAQTQY
TRBJ1-2 12 TRBV7-9 once . ASSLEGQGEGYT
TRBJ2-2 13 TRBV9 . TRBD2 ASSGTSGGTGELF